The 23 T cell receptor beta chains below all came from one sample that was sequenced in a study of cytomegalovirus exposure and HLA in healthy donors. Vbeta (60) and Jbeta (13) primers were used in the PCR. Measured with immunoSEQ multiplex PCR; TCRdb has only the in-frame clones, and not every one. This table holds 85,000 to 100,000 clones, approximately 80% found once. Sequencing was carried out using PBMCs. These receptors were collected from a male donor in good health and CMV-seropositive.

The chain joins TRBV30 to TRBJ2-6; 7 nucleotides align to TRBD1. In germline, CDR1 is GTSNPN, CDR2 SVGIG (reference sequence). V lost 0 bases and J lost 0; bases outside the gene matches: 8. The CDR3 loop spans 18 amino acids. This CDR3 is CAWSVLGTAYSGANVLTF. CDR3 nucleotide sequence: TGTGCCTGGAGTGTACTAGGGACAGCGTACTCTGGGGCCAACGTCCTGACTTTC.

The V call is TRBV5-1, the J call TRBJ2-7; 8 positions match TRBD2. This CDR3 region has 15 residues. Trimming at V came to 9 bases and at J to 0 bases, leaving 11 bases not matched to a gene. Germline-derived CDR1 and CDR2 are SGHRS and YFSETQ. CDR3 bases: TGCGCCACCTCGGAGAGGAGCGGGGGCTCCTACGAGCAGTACTTC. It specifies CATSERSGGSYEQYF.

CDR3 residues: CASSPELGDFSTDTQYF. The CDR3 DNA reads as TGTGCCAGCAGCCCAGAGCTAGGCGATTTTAGCACAGATACGCAGTATTTT. The genes are TRBV7-6 and TRBJ2-3; D remains ambiguous. Per the germline V gene, CDR1 is SGHVS and CDR2 is FNYEAQ. This CDR3 has 17 amino acids. V was trimmed by 5 bases and J by 0 bases, leaving 18 bases between them.

In this sample, this clone turned up once. The same CDR3 arises from other DNA sequences in this sample as well. V gene TRBV4-1 combines with J gene TRBJ1-2; no reliable D call. Between the trimmed V and J ends, which lost 4 bases and 3 bases, there was a span of 15 bases. Looked up from germline, CDR1 is MGHRA and CDR2 is YSYEKL. The CDR3 covers 15 residues. The CDR3 sequence: CASSPGSGIDYGYTF. The DNA of the CDR3 is TGCGCCAGCAGCCCTGGCTCGGGTATCGACTATGGCTACACCTTC.

This chain connects TRBV7-9 to TRBJ1-4; 7 bases map to TRBD1. The CDR3 extends over 13 amino acids. Trimming removed 5 bases from V and 7 bases from J; junction bases left unmatched: 4. CDR1 and CDR2 from the germline V gene are SEHNR and FQNEAQ (reference sequence). The CDR3 reads CASSGQVSEKLFF. CDR3 DNA sequence: TGTGCCAGCAGCGGACAGGTCTCTGAAAAACTGTTTTTT.

This clone has a single count. The genes are TRBV2 and TRBJ2-3; TRBD2 is a possible D gene (5 bases). The germline gives CDR1 SNHLY, CDR2 FYNNEI. V lost 6 bases to trimming and J lost 0 bases, with 16 bases between them. This CDR3 is 16 amino acids long. CDR3 protein: CASSASRPTSTDTQYF. CDR3 coding DNA: TGTGCCAGCAGCGCTAGCCGACCGACTAGCACAGATACGCAGTATTTT.

This clone appeared a few times. The V and J genes are TRBV5-1 and TRBJ2-7; a weak D match, TRBD2 (5 bases). The CDR3 is made up of 14 amino acids. Between the trimmed V and J ends, which lost 4 bases and 3 bases, there was a span of 14 bases. Germline CDR1 SGHRS, CDR2 YFSETQ. CDR3 in DNA: TGCGCCAGCAGCCCGCTAGAGCGGAACTACGAGCAGTACTTC. As protein: CASSPLERNYEQYF.

This clone was picked up a small number of times. The gene calls are TRBV5-1 and TRBJ2-7, with 7 bases fitting TRBD2. V was pared by 4 bases and J by 0 bases, with 16 bases of the junction left unmatched. The CDR3 is 18 residues long. Germline CDR1 is SGHRS and CDR2 is YFSETQ. CDR3 protein: CASSPTVRAGRPSYEQYF. In DNA, the CDR3 is TGCGCCAGCAGCCCTACTGTTCGAGCGGGGAGGCCCTCCTACGAGCAGTACTTC.

With respect to this clone: The junction and the germline gene differ at one end; a read error may be behind it. The rearrangement uses TRBV7-7 and TRBJ2-5, with D possibly TRBD2 on 5 matching bases. The germline V gene encodes CDR1 SSHAT and CDR2 FNYEAQ (reference sequence). This CDR3 region has 15 residues. CDR3 in DNA: TGTGCTAGCAGCTTAGGGCCGGGGATCCAAGAGACCCAGTACTTC. It encodes CASSLGPGIQETQYF.

The rearrangement joins TRBV27 to TRBJ1-2; the D gene is possibly TRBD1 (6 bases). This CDR3 region has 13 residues. Germline V gene lookup returns CDR1 MNHEY and CDR2 SMNVEV (reference sequence). V was pared by 8 bases and J by 8 bases, with 18 bases between. The CDR3 sequence: CASGNREWRGYTF. CDR3 sequence (DNA): TGTGCCAGCGGTAACAGGGAATGGCGGGGCTACACCTTC.

V gene TRBV4-1 combines with J gene TRBJ2-1; 7 bases match TRBD2. The J segment lost 3 bases and the V segment lost 2 bases, leaving 10 bases of the junction unmatched. The germline V gene has CDR1 MGHRA and CDR2 YSYEKL. The CDR3 extends over 17 amino acids. The CDR3, as DNA: TGCGCCAGCAGCCAAAGAGCGGGGCCTCCCCTCTACAATGAGCAGTTCTTC. This sequence encodes CASSQRAGPPLYNEQFF.

A few counts support this clone. The CDR3 DNA reads TGTGCCAGCAGCTACAGGGAATCCTACGAGCAGTACTTC. Translated: CASSYRESYEQYF. The rearrangement links TRBV7-2 to TRBJ2-7; TRBD1 might be the D (6 bases). V lost 4 bases and J lost 1, with 8 bases in between. Germline CDR1 SGHTA, CDR2 FQGNSA. The CDR3 covers 13 residues.

This chain connects TRBV19 to TRBJ2-3, with 9 bases aligning to TRBD1. Germline CDR1 is LNHDA and CDR2 is SQIVND (reference sequence). There are 15 residues in the CDR3. V trimming: 6 bases; J trimming: 6 bases; junction bases outside the gene matches: 10. This chain's CDR3 is CASSPGTGWMDTQYF. CDR3 nucleotides: TGTGCCAGTAGCCCTGGGACAGGGTGGATGGATACGCAGTATTTT.

The chain joins TRBV18 to TRBJ2-7; 11 bases are a match to TRBD1. This CDR3 contains 15 residues. Unmatched junction bases numbered 2, after V lost 2 bases and J lost 2 bases. CDR1 and CDR2 from the germline V gene are KGHSH and LQKENI. This CDR3 is CASSPGTGGTYEQYF. DNA for the CDR3: TGTGCCAGCTCACCAGGGACAGGGGGGACCTACGAGCAGTACTTC.

V and J are TRBV6-5 and TRBJ2-7; the match to TRBD1 covers 10 bases. This CDR3 spans 13 amino acids. V shed 6 bases, J shed 8 bases, and the junction held 7 bases outside the gene matches. CDR1 MNHEY and CDR2 SVGAGI come from the germline V gene. CDR3 sequence reads: CASRRGQGPKQYF. The CDR3 DNA sequence: TGTGCCAGCAGGAGGGGACAGGGGCCCAAGCAGTACTTC.

V is TRBV30 and J is TRBJ1-2; 7 bases fit TRBD1. The CDR3 totals 12 residues. Germline CDR1 is GTSNPN and CDR2 is SVGIG (reference sequence). V shed 5 bases, J shed 4 bases, and the junction held 4 bases outside the gene matches. The CDR3 region is CAWSTGSYGYTF. As DNA, the CDR3 is TGTGCCTGGTCGACAGGGAGCTATGGCTACACCTTC. Drawing the rest from reference TRBV30 and TRBJ1-2, the complete variable domain is SQTIHQWPATLVQPVGSPLSLECTVEGTSNPNLYWYRQAAGRGLQLLFYSVGIGQISSEVPQNLSASRPQDRQFILSSKKLLLSDSGFYLCAWSTGSYGYTFGSGTRLTVV.

This chain links TRBV30 with TRBJ2-3, with 11 bases matching TRBD2. CDR1 GTSNPN and CDR2 SVGIG come from the germline V gene (reference sequence). This CDR3 spans 15 amino acids. V lost 4 bases and J lost 0; bases outside the gene matches: 3. The CDR3 region is CAWTSGGLSTDTQYF. The CDR3 bases are TGTGCCTGGACTAGCGGGGGGTTAAGCACAGATACGCAGTATTTT. Using reference TRBV30 and TRBJ2-3 for the parts outside the CDR3, the full variable domain is SQTIHQWPATLVQPVGSPLSLECTVEGTSNPNLYWYRQAAGRGLQLLFYSVGIGQISSEVPQNLSASRPQDRQFILSSKKLLLSDSGFYLCAWTSGGLSTDTQYFGPGTRLTVL.

This clone was counted only a few times. This chain uses TRBV5-1 with TRBJ1-3; 7 positions match TRBD1. The ends lost 3 bases at V and 4 bases at J; junction bases unmatched: 7. The CDR3 has 15 amino acids. Looked up from germline, CDR1 is SGHRS and CDR2 is YFSETQ. CDR3 amino acids: CASSSEGARGNTIYF. Here the CDR3 DNA reads TGCGCCAGCAGCTCTGAGGGGGCGAGAGGAAACACCATATATTTT.

This chain links TRBV7-9 with TRBJ1-1; no clear D gene. There are 14 residues in the CDR3. Trimming shortened V by 5 bases and J by 3 bases, and 13 bases separated the two germline ends. Per germline, CDR1 SEHNR and CDR2 FQNEAQ (reference sequence). The CDR3 region has the DNA TGTGCCAGCAGCAGACTCGGGAGGGACACTGAAGCTTTCTTT. It encodes CASSRLGRDTEAFF.

The chain links TRBV28 to TRBJ1-5, with D possibly TRBD1 on 6 matching bases. Germline assignment: CDR1 MDHEN and CDR2 SYDVKM. The CDR3 runs to 13 residues. In DNA form, the CDR3 reads TGTGCAGCCACTACAGGGAACAATCAGCCCCAGCATTTT. Its protein is CAATTGNNQPQHF.

The table lists this clone with a count of one. V and J are TRBV5-1 and TRBJ2-7; unclear D gene. The V gene's germline CDR1 is SGHRS and CDR2 YFSETQ. The CDR3 extends over 14 amino acids. Trimming cost V 4 bases and J 3 bases, with 14 bases left between them. The CDR3 here is CASSHLPGDYEQYF. CDR3 coding DNA: TGCGCCAGCAGCCACCTTCCCGGAGACTACGAGCAGTACTTC. Full variable domain (remainder filled in from reference TRBV5-1 and TRBJ2-7): KAGVTQTPRYLIKTRGQQVTLSCSPISGHRSVSWYQQTPGQGLQFLFEYFSETQRNKGNFPGRFSGRQFSNSRSEMNVSTLELGDSALYLCASSHLPGDYEQYFGPGTRLTVT.

The chain carries TRBV5-8 and TRBJ1-1, with D perhaps TRBD1 (6 bases). The V gene lost 4 bases and the J gene lost 1 base, with 20 bases spanning the gap. The V gene's germline CDR1 is SGHTS and CDR2 YDEGEE. This CDR3 has 17 amino acids. The chain's CDR3 is CASSPRRGGSTNTEAFF. In DNA, the CDR3 is TGTGCCAGCAGCCCCCGTCGGGGGGGCTCAACGAACACTGAAGCTTTCTTT.

This chain links TRBV9 with TRBJ1-1, with 9 bases that match TRBD1. Trimming at V came to 3 bases and at J to 5 bases, leaving 8 bases not matched to a gene. Germline CDR1 reads SGDLS; CDR2 reads YYNGEE. The CDR3 length is 15 residues. CDR3 sequence reads: CASSAGDREITEAFF. CDR3 sequence (DNA): TGTGCCAGCAGCGCTGGGGACAGGGAAATAACTGAAGCTTTCTTT.